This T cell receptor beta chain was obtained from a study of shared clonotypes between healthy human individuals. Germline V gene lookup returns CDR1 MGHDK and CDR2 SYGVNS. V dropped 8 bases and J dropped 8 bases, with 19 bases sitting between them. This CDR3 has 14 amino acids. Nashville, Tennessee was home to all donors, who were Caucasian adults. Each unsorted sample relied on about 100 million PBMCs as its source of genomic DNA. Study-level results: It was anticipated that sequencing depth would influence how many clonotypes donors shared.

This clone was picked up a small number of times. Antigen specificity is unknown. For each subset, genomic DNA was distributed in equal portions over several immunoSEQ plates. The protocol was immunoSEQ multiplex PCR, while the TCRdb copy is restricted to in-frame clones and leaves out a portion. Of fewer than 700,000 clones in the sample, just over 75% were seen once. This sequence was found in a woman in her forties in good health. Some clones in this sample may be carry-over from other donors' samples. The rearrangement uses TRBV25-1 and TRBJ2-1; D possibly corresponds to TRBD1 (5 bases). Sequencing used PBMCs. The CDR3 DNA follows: TGTGCCAGCCGTCAGGGTGGTTCTGTCGATGAGCAGTTCTTC. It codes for CASRQGGSVDEQFF.